Listed here is a single TCR beta chain. Its antigen is as yet unknown. The study ran its PCR with 60 Vbeta and 13 Jbeta primers. Sequenced by immunoSEQ multiplex PCR; TCRdb stores in-frame clones only, minus some. The sample holds about 140,000 clones, more than 75% seen once. These data are taken from a study of cytomegalovirus exposure and HLA in healthy donors. The study's findings and limits: Roughly uniform depth of sequencing across donors was assumed in presence/absence analyses.

V was clipped by 3 bases and J by 2 bases; unmatched bases: 5. The CDR3 contains 15 residues. The germline CDR1 and CDR2 sequences are WSHSY and SAAADI. Everyone who donated was a healthy bone marrow donor. The TCR sequence derives from a woman in her late teens or twenties in good health and CMV-seropositive. The genes are TRBV10-2 and TRBJ2-5; 8 bases line up with TRBD2. The sequenced sample consisted of PBMCs. CDR3 protein: CASSDRGTRQETQYF. The CDR3 DNA reads as TGCGCCAGCAGTGACCGTGGGACTAGACAAGAGACCCAGTACTTC.